These 28 T cell receptor beta chains were all obtained from the same sample, sequenced in a study of CD8 T cells in Susac syndrome. An input of about 0.5 to 1 ug of RNA was subjected to reverse transcription using random hexamers. A single record per CDR3 protein comes from TCRdb applying MiXCR to the immunoSEQ multiplex PCR reads. The sample records 200,000 to 250,000 distinct CDR3 sequences, about 96% being singletons. Specimen: CD4+ T cells from PBMCs. The origin of the receptors is a human donor with multiple sclerosis.

The CDR3 sequence is CASSPRPGSGDEKLFF. In DNA, the CDR3 is TGTGCCAGCAGCCCCCGGCCGGGGAGCGGTGATGAAAAACTGTTTTTT. The chain links TRBV7-6 to TRBJ1-4; no clear D. This CDR3 comprises 16 residues. V was cut by 5 bases and J by 6 bases, with 19 bases left in between. Germline assignment: CDR1 SGHVS and CDR2 FNYEAQ.

CDR3 loop: CASALGGTGELFF. The CDR3 nucleotides are TGTGCCAGCGCCCTGGGAGGGACCGGGGAGCTGTTTTTT. The V gene is TRBV7-9, the J gene TRBJ2-2; 7 bases align to TRBD2. Trimming removed 8 bases from V and 5 bases from J; junction bases left unmatched: 5. CDR3 length: 13 residues. CDR1 is SEHNR, CDR2 FQNEAQ, per germline (reference sequence).

This rearrangement joins TRBV2 to TRBJ2-3; D is uncertain. In germline, CDR1 is SNHLY, CDR2 FYNNEI. V was cut by 1 base and J by 7 bases, with 9 bases left in between. This CDR3 comprises 13 residues. The CDR3 spells CASSEGLVNTQYF. As DNA, the CDR3 is TGTGCCAGCAGTGAAGGCTTAGTAAATACGCAGTATTTT.

This clonotype came up once. The CDR3 DNA reads TGTGCCAGCACTGCAGGGGGCGAGCGGGGCTACACCTTC. It specifies CASTAGGERGYTF. The chain uses TRBV6-6 and TRBJ1-2, with 8 bases fitting TRBD1. Germline V gene lookup returns CDR1 MNHNY and CDR2 SVGAGI (reference sequence). The CDR3 is 13 residues long. The J segment lost 8 bases and the V segment lost 7 bases, leaving 9 bases of the junction unmatched.

V usage is TRBV7-9 and J usage is TRBJ1-1; D call uncertain. From germline, CDR1 is SEHNR and CDR2 FQNEAQ (reference sequence). The CDR3 contains 15 residues. V lost 5 bases and J lost 1, with 14 bases in between. The CDR3: CASSAVWRGNTEAFF. The CDR3 bases are TGTGCCAGCAGCGCTGTTTGGCGGGGGAACACTGAAGCTTTCTTT.

The gene calls are TRBV7-3 and TRBJ1-2, with D unclear. V dropped 4 bases and J dropped 4 bases, with 22 bases sitting between them. This CDR3 has 17 residues. Germline V gene data show CDR1 as SGHTA and CDR2 as FQGTGA. CDR3 DNA sequence: TGTGCCAGCAGCTCCAGGCGCCCGGGAGTCCTCGCCTATGGCTACACCTTC. This sequence encodes CASSSRRPGVLAYGYTF.

The chain uses TRBV2 and TRBJ1-2, with D possibly TRBD1 on 5 matching bases. The V gene lost 5 bases and the J gene lost 7 bases, with 14 bases spanning the gap. There are 13 residues in the CDR3. CDR1 is SNHLY and CDR2 is FYNNEI in the germline V gene. The DNA for the CDR3 is TGTGCCAGCAGTATCACCGGGACTAGTGGCTACACCTTC. It is translated as CASSITGTSGYTF.

The V and J genes are TRBV14 and TRBJ2-3; 9 positions agree with TRBD2. The germline gives CDR1 SGHDN, CDR2 FVKESK. Germline trimming cut 0 bases from V and 2 bases from J; bases unmatched to any gene: 0. This CDR3 comprises 15 residues. The chain's CDR3 is CASSQEGLATDTQYF. In DNA, the CDR3 is TGTGCCAGCAGCCAAGAGGGACTAGCCACAGATACGCAGTATTTT.

The rearrangement uses TRBV9 and TRBJ2-6, with no clear D. This CDR3 has 16 amino acids. Germline V gene sequence: CDR1 SGDLS, CDR2 YYNGEE. V was clipped by 0 bases and J by 2 bases, with 9 bases between them. DNA of the CDR3: TGTGCCAGCAGCGTAGGTCAGGCTACTGGGGCCAACGTCCTGACTTTC. Protein: CASSVGQATGANVLTF.

This chain joins TRBV7-9 and TRBJ1-1, with D tentatively TRBD1 (6 bases). Germline V gene lookup returns CDR1 SEHNR and CDR2 FQNEAQ (reference sequence). The V end was cut by 5 bases, the J end by 5 bases, with 21 bases between. This CDR3 has 16 amino acids. The CDR3, as DNA: TGTGCCAGCAGCCAGGACCAACAGGGATGGGGAACTGAAGCTTTCTTT. This codes for CASSQDQQGWGTEAFF.

The genes are TRBV29-1 and TRBJ1-4; 8 nucleotides align to TRBD1. Trimming at V came to 7 bases and at J to 8 bases, leaving 6 bases not matched to a gene. The CDR3 runs 12 residues. Germline-derived CDR1 and CDR2 are SQVTM and ANQGSEA. In nucleotides, the CDR3 is TGCAGCGCCGCCGGACAGGGCGAAAAACTGTTTTTT. Translation gives CSAAGQGEKLFF. The variable domain in full, completed from reference TRBV29-1 and TRBJ1-4, reads SAVISQKPSRDICQRGTSLTIQCQVDSQVTMMFWYRQQPGQSLTLIATANQGSEATYESGFVIDKFPISRPNLTFSTLTVSNMSPEDSSIYLCSAAGQGEKLFFGSGTQLSVL.

This chain joins TRBV13 and TRBJ2-3; D is ambiguous. The CDR3 runs 14 residues. Germline V gives CDR1 PRHDT, CDR2 FYEKMQ (reference sequence). V dropped 3 bases and J dropped 2 bases, with 9 bases sitting between them. The CDR3 DNA sequence: TGTGCCAGCAGCTTGTCCGAATCCACAGATACGCAGTATTTT. Encoded protein: CASSLSESTDTQYF.

V is TRBV20-1 and J is TRBJ1-5; TRBD1 agrees at 9 bases. The CDR3 length is 13 residues. Germline V gene data show CDR1 as DFQATT and CDR2 as SNEGSKA (reference sequence). Trimming at V came to 6 bases and at J to 4 bases, leaving 4 bases not matched to a gene. The CDR3 protein is CSAKQGANQPQHF. In nucleotides, the CDR3 is TGCAGTGCAAAACAGGGGGCGAATCAGCCCCAGCATTTT.

The genes are TRBV20-1 and TRBJ1-5; 8 nucleotides agree with TRBD1. Germline assignment: CDR1 DFQATT and CDR2 SNEGSKA (reference sequence). The CDR3 is made up of 18 amino acids. With 3 bases clipped from V and 2 bases from J, the junction kept 15 bases outside the gene matches. The CDR3 loop is CSASMTRTGTVGNQPQHF. Here the CDR3 DNA reads TGCAGTGCTAGTATGACTCGGACAGGGACGGTCGGCAATCAGCCCCAGCATTTT.

The chain carries TRBV27 and TRBJ1-1, with D tentatively TRBD1 (6 bases). Germline lookup yields CDR1 MNHEY and CDR2 SMNVEV (reference sequence). The CDR3 runs 11 residues. The V gene lost 6 bases and the J gene lost 8 bases, with 10 bases spanning the gap. The CDR3 region is CASSPDREAFF. The CDR3 coding sequence is TGTGCCAGCAGCCCCGACAGGGAAGCTTTCTTT.

The genes are TRBV2 and TRBJ1-1; possibly TRBD1 for D (6 bases). The CDR3 loop spans 11 amino acids. Deletions cut 2 bases from V and 10 bases from J, with 8 bases between. Germline loops: CDR1 SNHLY, CDR2 FYNNEI. Here the CDR3 reads CASSEQGPAFF. CDR3 sequence (DNA): TGTGCCAGCAGTGAACAGGGGCCAGCTTTCTTT.

The V and J genes are TRBV18 and TRBJ1-4; D unresolved. Trimming left V 1 base short and J 6 bases short, with 3 bases between. Germline lookup yields CDR1 KGHSH and CDR2 LQKENI. The CDR3 spans 12 residues. CDR3 residues: CASSPLHEKLFF. Written as DNA, the CDR3 is TGTGCCAGCTCACCACTCCATGAAAAACTGTTTTTT.

This rearrangement joins TRBV20-1 to TRBJ1-2; D unclear. The V and J ends lost 4 bases and 0 bases respectively, with 12 bases between them. Germline V lookup: CDR1 DFQATT, CDR2 SNEGSKA (reference sequence). CDR3 size: 14 residues. The DNA of the CDR3 is TGCAGTGCTACGCGGAAAACACCTAACTATGGCTACACCTTC. It yields the protein CSATRKTPNYGYTF.

CDR3 sequence: CASSIDQSLNTEAFF. CDR3 in DNA: TGTGCCAGTAGTATAGACCAATCTTTGAACACTGAAGCTTTCTTT. The J gene is TRBJ1-1, the V gene TRBV19; D gene ambiguous. V was pared by 0 bases and J by 0 bases, with 8 bases between. The length of the CDR3 is 15 residues. Germline V lookup: CDR1 LNHDA, CDR2 SQIVND (reference sequence).

Here the CDR3 reads CASRGRILANTGELFF. The CDR3 nucleotides read TGTGCCAGCAGGGGTAGGATCCTGGCGAACACCGGGGAGCTGTTTTTT. J is TRBJ2-2 and V is TRBV28, with no clear D. Trimming left V 6 bases short and J 0 bases short, with 14 bases between. The CDR3 runs 16 residues. Germline CDR1 reads MDHEN; CDR2 reads SYDVKM.

The gene calls are TRBV2 and TRBJ2-7; 8 positions agree with TRBD1. V trimming: 5 bases; J trimming: 2 bases; junction bases outside the gene matches: 8. Germline CDR1 SNHLY, CDR2 FYNNEI. The CDR3 covers 15 residues. The CDR3 here is CASSYFGTGAYEQYF. CDR3 coding DNA: TGTGCCAGCAGTTATTTCGGGACAGGAGCCTACGAGCAGTACTTC.

The genes are TRBV3-1 and TRBJ2-1; the match to TRBD2 covers 11 bases. J was trimmed by 5 bases and V by 2 bases; bases with no gene match: 2. CDR1 is LGHDT, CDR2 YNNKEL, per germline (reference sequence). CDR3 size: 15 residues. The CDR3 region has the DNA TGTGCCAGCAGCCAAATTAGCGGGGGGGACAATGAGCAGTTCTTC. Amino acids: CASSQISGGDNEQFF.

The rearrangement joins TRBV28 to TRBJ1-2; 7 nucleotides line up with TRBD1. The J segment lost 2 bases and the V segment lost 6 bases, leaving 6 bases of the junction unmatched. CDR3 length: 14 residues. The germline V gene encodes CDR1 MDHEN and CDR2 SYDVKM. The CDR3 sequence: CASRPGTANYGYTF. The CDR3 nucleotides are TGTGCCAGCAGACCGGGGACAGCCAACTATGGCTACACCTTC.

This chain uses TRBV24-1 with TRBJ2-1, with 14 positions matching TRBD2. Losses at the gene ends were 2 bases for V and 7 bases for J; bases not matched to a gene: 3. The CDR3 length is 16 residues. Germline assignment: CDR1 KGHDR and CDR2 SFDVKD. CDR3 nucleotide sequence: TGTGCCACCAGTGATTCCGGGACTAGCGGGAGTAATGAGCAGTTCTTC. Residues: CATSDSGTSGSNEQFF.

The DNA of the CDR3 is TGCGCCAGCAGCCCGACTAGCGGGGTTCCTAATGAGCAGTTCTTC. Protein sequence: CASSPTSGVPNEQFF. This rearrangement joins TRBV5-1 to TRBJ2-1; the match to TRBD2 covers 11 bases. V trimming: 4 bases; J trimming: 7 bases; junction bases outside the gene matches: 7. CDR3 size: 15 residues. Germline V CDR1 and CDR2: SGHRS, YFSETQ. Complete variable domain (other parts from reference TRBV5-1 and TRBJ2-1): KAGVTQTPRYLIKTRGQQVTLSCSPISGHRSVSWYQQTPGQGLQFLFEYFSETQRNKGNFPGRFSGRQFSNSRSEMNVSTLELGDSALYLCASSPTSGVPNEQFFGPGTRLTVL.

The V call is TRBV5-6, the J call TRBJ2-1; D unresolved. Germline CDR1 reads SGHDT; CDR2 reads YYEEEE. The CDR3 is made up of 16 amino acids. V dropped 1 base and J dropped 6 bases, with 17 bases sitting between them. The CDR3 region is CASSLYDIRWSNEQFF. The CDR3 nucleotides are TGTGCCAGCAGCTTGTATGACATTAGGTGGTCCAATGAGCAGTTCTTC.

The gene calls are TRBV29-1 and TRBJ2-7, with D possibly matching TRBD1 (5 bases). The ends were cut back, 6 bases at V and 2 bases at J, with 17 bases in the middle. CDR1 is SQVTM and CDR2 is ANQGSEA in the germline V gene. The CDR3 length is 14 residues. CDR3 coding DNA: TGCAGCGTCAAAAGGGCAGGGCTGGCCTACGAGCAGTACTTC. Encoded protein: CSVKRAGLAYEQYF.

V gene TRBV25-1 combines with J gene TRBJ2-1; 9 positions match TRBD2. The germline V gene has CDR1 MGHDK and CDR2 SYGVNS. This CDR3 contains 15 residues. V trimming: 1 base; J trimming: 6 bases; junction bases outside the gene matches: 4. The CDR3 protein is CASSELAGEGNEQFF. CDR3 in DNA: TGTGCCAGCAGTGAATTAGCGGGAGAGGGCAATGAGCAGTTCTTC. Full variable domain (missing parts from reference TRBV25-1 and TRBJ2-1): EADIYQTPRYLVIGTGKKITLECSQTMGHDKMYWYQQDPGMELHLIHYSYGVNSTEKGDLSSESTVSRIRTEHFPLTLESARPSHTSQYLCASSELAGEGNEQFFGPGTRLTVL.